These 26 T cell receptor beta chains were all obtained from the same sample, sequenced in a study of blood T cell repertoires in COVID-19. TCRdb's copy holds only in-frame clones and misses some; the assay was immunoSEQ multiplex PCR. The data hold about 140,000 clones, with 70% to 90% observed a single time. The sample comprised peripheral blood. The source is an elderly woman with acute or convalescent COVID-19.

The chain uses TRBV30 and TRBJ1-1, with 7 bases matching TRBD1. Germline CDR1 is GTSNPN and CDR2 is SVGIG (reference sequence). Trimming took 7 bases from V and 3 from J; bases not matched to a gene: 5. This CDR3 comprises 12 residues. DNA of the CDR3: TGTGCCTATACAGGGGTACACACTGAAGCTTTCTTT. Its translation: CAYTGVHTEAFF.

The chain is built from TRBV5-1 and TRBJ2-7; D ambiguous. The germline V and J ends were trimmed by 0 bases and 6 bases, with 10 bases remaining between them. Germline lookup yields CDR1 SGHRS and CDR2 YFSETQ. The CDR3 contains 13 residues. CDR3 protein: CASSLEAGSEQYF. The CDR3 coding sequence is TGCGCCAGCAGCTTGGAGGCAGGATCCGAGCAGTACTTC.

This rearrangement joins TRBV19 to TRBJ1-2, with D uncertain. The V gene lost 5 bases and the J gene lost 0 bases, with 7 bases spanning the gap. This CDR3 has 13 residues. Germline CDR1 and CDR2: LNHDA and SQIVND (reference sequence). The DNA for the CDR3 is TGTGCCAGTAGTCGTGGCCCTAACTATGGCTACACCTTC. It codes for CASSRGPNYGYTF. Variable domain in full (rest from reference TRBV19 and TRBJ1-2): DGGITQSPKYLFRKEGQNVTLSCEQNLNHDAMYWYRQDPGQGLRLIYYSQIVNDFQKGDIAEGYSVSREKKESFPLTVTSAQKNPTAFYLCASSRGPNYGYTFGSGTRLTVV.

The rearrangement uses TRBV9 and TRBJ2-5, with TRBD1 matching 7 bases. This CDR3 is built from 16 residues. Germline V gene data show CDR1 as SGDLS and CDR2 as YYNGEE. Unmatched junction bases numbered 14, after V lost 4 bases and J lost 5 bases. CDR3 sequence: CASSSGSNDRVETQYF. For the CDR3, the DNA is TGTGCCAGCAGCTCCGGATCCAATGACAGGGTGGAGACCCAGTACTTC.

The chain has TRBV9 and TRBJ1-1; TRBD1 matches 10 bases. V trimming: 3 bases; J trimming: 7 bases; junction bases outside the gene matches: 9. This CDR3 is 15 amino acids long. Looked up from germline, CDR1 is SGDLS and CDR2 is YYNGEE. The CDR3: CASSAFHGQGGEAFF. In DNA, the CDR3 is TGTGCCAGCAGCGCCTTTCACGGACAGGGGGGTGAAGCTTTCTTT.

The gene calls are TRBV7-2 and TRBJ2-5; D is perhaps TRBD1 (5 bases). Germline V gene sequence: CDR1 SGHTA, CDR2 FQGNSA. The CDR3 runs 16 residues. Trimming shortened V by 3 bases and J by 2 bases, and 16 bases separated the two germline ends. The CDR3 sequence: CASSLSGGAGQETQYF. The CDR3 DNA follows: TGTGCCAGCAGCTTGAGTGGTGGGGCAGGACAAGAGACCCAGTACTTC.

The V and J genes are TRBV27 and TRBJ1-2; 8 nucleotides match TRBD1. V lost 8 bases to trimming and J lost 2 bases; unmatched junction nucleotides: 19. This CDR3 has 18 residues. Germline CDR1 is MNHEY and CDR2 is SMNVEV (reference sequence). As DNA, the CDR3 is TGTGCCAGCGGCTTTTCCGGACAGGGACGACCTACCAACTATGGCTACACCTTC. Protein: CASGFSGQGRPTNYGYTF.

This rearrangement joins TRBV6-5 to TRBJ2-7; D is perhaps TRBD1 (6 bases). The germline V gene has CDR1 MNHEY and CDR2 SVGAGI. The CDR3 has 14 residues. The germline V and J ends were trimmed by 7 bases and 0 bases, with 13 bases remaining between them. Here the CDR3 reads CASTQGTFSYEQYF. CDR3 nucleotide sequence: TGTGCCAGCACCCAGGGGACGTTCTCCTACGAGCAGTACTTC.

To note about this clone: Other DNA sequences in the same sample also yield this CDR3. This sequence joins TRBV5-1 and TRBJ2-1; 12 positions agree with TRBD2. The CDR3 spans 16 residues. The germline CDR1 and CDR2 sequences are SGHRS and YFSETQ. V lost 3 bases to trimming and J lost 6 bases; unmatched junction nucleotides: 7. The CDR3: CASSWGLAGGLNEQFF. DNA for the CDR3: TGCGCCAGCAGCTGGGGTCTAGCGGGGGGGCTCAATGAGCAGTTCTTC.

The rearrangement links TRBV6-6 to TRBJ1-4; no reliable D call. The CDR3 length is 14 residues. CDR1 and CDR2 (germline): MNHNY, SVGAGI (reference sequence). The germline V and J ends were trimmed by 6 bases and 4 bases, with 12 bases remaining between them. This CDR3 is CASSPVGDNEKLFF. CDR3 sequence (DNA): TGTGCCAGCAGCCCCGTGGGAGATAATGAAAAACTGTTTTTT.

This clone came up a few times. V and J are TRBV27 and TRBJ1-5; D unclear. CDR1 and CDR2 (germline): MNHEY, SMNVEV (reference sequence). Trimming stripped 1 base from V and 0 bases from J, with 7 bases between. The CDR3 is made up of 15 amino acids. Here the CDR3 DNA reads TGTGCCAGCAGTTTATACGGGAATAGCAATCAGCCCCAGCATTTT. It encodes CASSLYGNSNQPQHF.

This clone was picked up one time. V is TRBV19 and J is TRBJ1-1; perhaps TRBD1 as D (5 bases). V was cut by 9 bases and J by 0 bases, with 26 bases left in between. The V gene's germline CDR1 is LNHDA and CDR2 SQIVND (reference sequence). The CDR3 consists of 18 residues. The CDR3 protein is CARKGEGRGESMNTEAFF. The CDR3 DNA reads TGTGCCAGAAAAGGGGAAGGACGCGGGGAATCCATGAACACTGAAGCTTTCTTT.

This chain joins TRBV3-1 (or the pseudogene TRBV3-2) and TRBJ2-1; 9 nucleotides align to TRBD1. Germline values: CDR1 LGHDT, CDR2 YNNKEL (reference sequence). The junction had 2 bases not matched to a gene; V was cut back by 7 bases and J by 4 bases. This CDR3 has 13 amino acids. The CDR3 coding sequence is TGTGCCAGCACCGGGACAGGGTACAATGAGCAGTTCTTC. Protein sequence: CASTGTGYNEQFF.

This rearrangement joins TRBV3-1 (or the pseudogene TRBV3-2) to TRBJ1-3; no definite D call. CDR1 and CDR2 from the germline V gene are LGHDT and YNNKEL (reference sequence). V lost 2 bases to trimming and J lost 0 bases, with 5 bases between them. The CDR3 has 14 amino acids. CDR3 nucleotides: TGTGCCAGCAGCCAAACAACCTCTGGAAACACCATATATTTT. This translates into CASSQTTSGNTIYF.

This rearrangement joins TRBV11-2 to TRBJ2-1; D is perhaps TRBD2 (6 bases). V was trimmed by 5 bases and J by 10 bases, leaving 15 bases between them. Germline-derived CDR1 and CDR2 are SGHAT and FQNNGV. This CDR3 spans 13 amino acids. As DNA, the CDR3 is TGTGCCAGCAGCCGCCAGCGGGTACGGGAGCAGTTCTTC. Its protein is CASSRQRVREQFF.

The CDR3 protein is CASSELGTGNGYTF. The CDR3 region has the DNA TGTGCCAGCAGTGAATTGGGGACAGGGAATGGCTACACCTTC. The chain recombines TRBV2 with TRBJ1-2; 9 bases match TRBD1. V shed 2 bases, J shed 6 bases, and the junction held 4 bases outside the gene matches. From germline, CDR1 is SNHLY and CDR2 FYNNEI. The CDR3 has 14 residues.

This chain links TRBV18 with TRBJ1-4, with a weak D call TRBD1 (6 bases). Germline V CDR1 and CDR2: KGHSH, LQKENI. This CDR3 spans 16 amino acids. V dropped 3 bases and J dropped 7 bases, with 18 bases sitting between them. The CDR3 DNA reads as TGTGCCAGCTCACCCTCCTCGCAGGGGCGTAGTGAAAAACTGTTTTTT. It is translated as CASSPSSQGRSEKLFF. The variable domain in full, with the rest retrieved from reference TRBV18 and TRBJ1-4, is NAGVMQNPRHLVRRRGQEARLRCSPMKGHSHVYWYRQLPEEGLKFMVYLQKENIIDESGMPKERFSAEFPKEGPSILRIQQVVRGDSAAYFCASSPSSQGRSEKLFFGSGTQLSVL.

The rearrangement joins TRBV30 to TRBJ1-5, with D perhaps matching TRBD1 (5 bases). The V end was cut by 2 bases, the J end by 3 bases, with 17 bases between. The germline gives CDR1 GTSNPN, CDR2 SVGIG (reference sequence). This CDR3 has 16 amino acids. CDR3 in amino acids: CAWSRRTGFLNQPQHF. The DNA for the CDR3 is TGTGCCTGGAGTCGGAGAACAGGTTTTCTCAATCAGCCCCAGCATTTT.

V gene TRBV7-8 combines with J gene TRBJ1-1; 8 bases match TRBD1. Per germline, CDR1 SGHVS and CDR2 FQNEAQ. Unmatched junction bases numbered 12, after V lost 5 bases and J lost 1 base. CDR3 length: 17 amino acids. The CDR3 loop reads CASSTRTGQTPNTEAFF. For the CDR3, the DNA is TGTGCCAGCAGCACGAGGACAGGGCAAACACCGAACACTGAAGCTTTCTTT.

The chain carries TRBV5-1 and TRBJ2-3; D is perhaps TRBD1 (6 bases). The ends were cut back, 0 bases at V and 4 bases at J, with 9 bases in the middle. Germline CDR1 SGHRS, CDR2 YFSETQ. The CDR3 totals 14 residues. CDR3 protein: CASSLAGVPDTQYF. The CDR3 DNA sequence: TGCGCCAGCAGCTTGGCAGGGGTCCCAGATACGCAGTATTTT. The full variable domain, with the rest looked up from reference TRBV5-1 and TRBJ2-3, is KAGVTQTPRYLIKTRGQQVTLSCSPISGHRSVSWYQQTPGQGLQFLFEYFSETQRNKGNFPGRFSGRQFSNSRSEMNVSTLELGDSALYLCASSLAGVPDTQYFGPGTRLTVL.

V usage is TRBV4-3 and J usage is TRBJ2-4; 9 bases fit TRBD2. The CDR3 covers 14 residues. After removal of 4 bases from V and 5 bases from J, the junction contained 3 bases not matched to a gene. Germline CDR1 LGHNA, CDR2 YSLEER. CDR3: CASSLAGAENIQYF. Here the CDR3 DNA reads TGCGCCAGCAGCCTAGCGGGGGCCGAAAACATTCAGTACTTC.

J is TRBJ1-1 and V is TRBV5-1, with 11 bases aligning to TRBD1. Trimming cost V 4 bases and J 8 bases; bases outside gene matches: 4. Per the germline V gene, CDR1 is SGHRS and CDR2 is YFSETQ. The CDR3 runs 13 residues. CDR3 amino acids: CASSGTGGTEAFF. In DNA, the CDR3 is TGCGCCAGCAGCGGGACAGGGGGAACCGAAGCTTTCTTT.

The V gene is TRBV5-1, the J gene TRBJ1-2, with a tentative D call TRBD1 (5 bases). The CDR3 runs to 13 residues. The V gene lost 4 bases and the J gene lost 2 bases, with 9 bases spanning the gap. Germline V gene lookup returns CDR1 SGHRS and CDR2 YFSETQ. The CDR3 is CASSQDTNYGYTF. In DNA, the CDR3 is TGCGCCAGCAGCCAGGACACGAACTATGGCTACACCTTC. The full variable domain, completed using reference TRBV5-1 and TRBJ1-2, is KAGVTQTPRYLIKTRGQQVTLSCSPISGHRSVSWYQQTPGQGLQFLFEYFSETQRNKGNFPGRFSGRQFSNSRSEMNVSTLELGDSALYLCASSQDTNYGYTFGSGTRLTVV.

This sequence joins TRBV3-1 (or the pseudogene TRBV3-2) and TRBJ2-2; 9 bases are a match to TRBD2. The CDR3 covers 16 residues. V lost 2 bases and J lost 4; bases outside the gene matches: 5. Germline CDR1 and CDR2: LGHDT and YNNKEL (reference sequence). CDR3 in amino acids: CASSQFLAGATGELFF. As DNA, the CDR3 is TGTGCCAGCAGCCAATTCTTAGCGGGGGCCACCGGGGAGCTGTTTTTT.

The chain uses TRBV5-6 and TRBJ1-2; tentative D call: TRBD1 (5 bases). The CDR3 has 13 residues. CDR1 and CDR2 (germline): SGHDT, YYEEEE. Trimming pared 2 bases from V and 8 bases from J, leaving 13 bases between. The CDR3 bases are TGTGCCAGCAGCTTCGGGCAGGGCGAAGGCTACACCTTC. The encoded protein is CASSFGQGEGYTF.

The chain recombines TRBV29-1 with TRBJ2-2; D is unresolved. V dropped 1 base and J dropped 6 bases, with 6 bases sitting between them. The CDR3 runs to 12 residues. Germline V gene lookup returns CDR1 SQVTM and CDR2 ANQGSEA. CDR3 region: CSVEARAGELFF. CDR3 sequence (DNA): TGCAGCGTTGAAGCTCGGGCCGGGGAGCTGTTTTTT.